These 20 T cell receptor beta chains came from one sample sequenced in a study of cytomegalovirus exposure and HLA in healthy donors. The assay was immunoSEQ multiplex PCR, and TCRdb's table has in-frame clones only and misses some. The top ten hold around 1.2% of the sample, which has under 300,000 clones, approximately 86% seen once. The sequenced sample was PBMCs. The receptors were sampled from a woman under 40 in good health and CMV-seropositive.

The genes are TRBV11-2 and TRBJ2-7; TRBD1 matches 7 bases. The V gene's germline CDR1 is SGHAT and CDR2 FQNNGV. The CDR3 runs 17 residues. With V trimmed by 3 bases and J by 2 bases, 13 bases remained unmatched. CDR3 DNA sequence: TGTGCCAGCAGCTTCCAAGGGGTGACAGGGACCCCCTACGAGCAGTACTTC. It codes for CASSFQGVTGTPYEQYF.

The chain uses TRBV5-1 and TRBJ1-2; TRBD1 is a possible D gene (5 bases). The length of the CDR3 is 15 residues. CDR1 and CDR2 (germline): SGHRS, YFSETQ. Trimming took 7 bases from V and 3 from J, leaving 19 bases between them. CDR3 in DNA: TGCGCCAGCGCCAATCTAGAGGGAGGGGACTATGGCTACACCTTC. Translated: CASANLEGGDYGYTF.

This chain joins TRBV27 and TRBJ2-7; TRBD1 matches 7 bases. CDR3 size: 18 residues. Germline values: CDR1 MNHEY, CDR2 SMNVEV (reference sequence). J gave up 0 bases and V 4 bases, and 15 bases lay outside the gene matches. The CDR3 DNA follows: TGTGCCAGCAGTTCAACAGGGGACCCCTCCAAGAGCTCCTACGAGCAGTACTTC. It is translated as CASSSTGDPSKSSYEQYF.

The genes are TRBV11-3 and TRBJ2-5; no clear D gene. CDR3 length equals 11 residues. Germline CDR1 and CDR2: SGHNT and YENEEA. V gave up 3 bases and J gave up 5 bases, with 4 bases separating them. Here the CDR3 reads CASSLEETQYF. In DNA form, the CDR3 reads TGTGCCAGCAGCTTGGAGGAGACCCAGTACTTC.

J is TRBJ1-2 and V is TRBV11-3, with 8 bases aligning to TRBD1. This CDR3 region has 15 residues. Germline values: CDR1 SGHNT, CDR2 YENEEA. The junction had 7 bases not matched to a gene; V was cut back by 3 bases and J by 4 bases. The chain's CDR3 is CASSLTGEVGYGYTF. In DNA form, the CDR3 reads TGTGCCAGCAGCTTGACAGGGGAGGTGGGCTATGGCTACACCTTC.

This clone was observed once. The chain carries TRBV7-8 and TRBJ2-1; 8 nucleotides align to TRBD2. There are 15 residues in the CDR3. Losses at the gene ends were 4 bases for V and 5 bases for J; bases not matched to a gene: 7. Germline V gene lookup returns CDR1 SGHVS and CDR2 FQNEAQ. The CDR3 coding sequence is TGTGCCAGCAGCTCAACGACTAGCGAGCACAATGAGCAGTTCTTC. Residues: CASSSTTSEHNEQFF.

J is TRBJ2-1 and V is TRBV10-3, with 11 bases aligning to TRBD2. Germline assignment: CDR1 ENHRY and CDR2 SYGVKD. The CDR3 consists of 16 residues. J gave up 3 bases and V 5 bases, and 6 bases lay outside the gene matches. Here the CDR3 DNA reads TGTGCCATCAGTCAACTAGCGGGAGTTAGCTACAATGAGCAGTTCTTC. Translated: CAISQLAGVSYNEQFF.

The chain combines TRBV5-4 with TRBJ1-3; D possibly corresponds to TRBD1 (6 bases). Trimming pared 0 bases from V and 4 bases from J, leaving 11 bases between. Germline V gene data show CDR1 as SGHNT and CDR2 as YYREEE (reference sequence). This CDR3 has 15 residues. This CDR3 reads CASSLGQAYGNTIYF. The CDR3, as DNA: TGTGCCAGCAGCTTGGGACAGGCATACGGAAACACCATATATTTT.

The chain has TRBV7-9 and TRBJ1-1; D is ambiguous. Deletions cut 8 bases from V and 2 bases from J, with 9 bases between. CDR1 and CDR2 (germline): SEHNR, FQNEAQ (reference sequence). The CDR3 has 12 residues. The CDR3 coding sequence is TGTGCCAGCCATGGTGGCAACACTGAAGCTTTCTTT. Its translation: CASHGGNTEAFF.

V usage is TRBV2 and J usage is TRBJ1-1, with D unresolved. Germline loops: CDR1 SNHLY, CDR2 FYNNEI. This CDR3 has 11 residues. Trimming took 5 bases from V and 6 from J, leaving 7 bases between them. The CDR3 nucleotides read TGTGCCAGCAGTATAATTGCTGAAGCTTTCTTT. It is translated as CASSIIAEAFF.

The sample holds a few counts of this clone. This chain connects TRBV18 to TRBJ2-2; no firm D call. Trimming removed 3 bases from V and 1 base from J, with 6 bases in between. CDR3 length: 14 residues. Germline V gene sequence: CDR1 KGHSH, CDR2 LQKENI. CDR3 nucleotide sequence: TGTGCCAGCTCACCGAGTGGGAACACCGGGGAGCTGTTTTTT. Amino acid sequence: CASSPSGNTGELFF.

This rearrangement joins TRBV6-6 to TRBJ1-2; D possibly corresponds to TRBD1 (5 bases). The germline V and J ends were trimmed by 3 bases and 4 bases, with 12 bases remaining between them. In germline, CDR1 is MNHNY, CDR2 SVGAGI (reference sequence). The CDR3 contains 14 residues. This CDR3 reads CASSYSGMGYGYTF. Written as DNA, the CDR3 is TGTGCCAGCAGTTATTCAGGGATGGGCTATGGCTACACCTTC.

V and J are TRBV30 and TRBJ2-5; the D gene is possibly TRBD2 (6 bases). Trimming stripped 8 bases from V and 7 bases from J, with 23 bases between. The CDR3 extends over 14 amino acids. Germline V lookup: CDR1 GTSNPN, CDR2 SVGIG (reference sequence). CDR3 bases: TGTGCCCTAAATGCGGGACTTGCATTGGGGACCCAGTACTTC. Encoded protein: CALNAGLALGTQYF. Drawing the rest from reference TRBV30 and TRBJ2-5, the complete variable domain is SQTIHQWPATLVQPVGSPLSLECTVEGTSNPNLYWYRQAAGRGLQLLFYSVGIGQISSEVPQNLSASRPQDRQFILSSKKLLLSDSGFYLCALNAGLALGTQYFGPGTRLLVL.

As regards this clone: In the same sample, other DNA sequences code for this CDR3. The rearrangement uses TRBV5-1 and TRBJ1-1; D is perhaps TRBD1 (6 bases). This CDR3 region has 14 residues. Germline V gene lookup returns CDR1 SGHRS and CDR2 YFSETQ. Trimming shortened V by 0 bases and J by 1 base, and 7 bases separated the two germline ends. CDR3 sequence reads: CASSLARGNTEAFF. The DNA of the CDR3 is TGCGCCAGCAGCTTGGCCAGGGGGAACACTGAAGCTTTCTTT.

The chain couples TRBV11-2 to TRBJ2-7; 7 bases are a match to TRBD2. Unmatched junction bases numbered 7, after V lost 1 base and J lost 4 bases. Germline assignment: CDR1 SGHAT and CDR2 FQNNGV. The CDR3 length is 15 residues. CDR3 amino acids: CASSLVVGGPYEQYF. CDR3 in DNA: TGTGCCAGCAGCTTAGTTGTGGGAGGGCCATACGAGCAGTACTTC.

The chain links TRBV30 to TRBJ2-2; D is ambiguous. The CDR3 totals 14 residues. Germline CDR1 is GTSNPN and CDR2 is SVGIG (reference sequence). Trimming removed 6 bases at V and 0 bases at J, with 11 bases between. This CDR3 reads CACYSSANTGELFF. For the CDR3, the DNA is TGTGCCTGTTATAGTTCCGCGAACACCGGGGAGCTGTTTTTT.

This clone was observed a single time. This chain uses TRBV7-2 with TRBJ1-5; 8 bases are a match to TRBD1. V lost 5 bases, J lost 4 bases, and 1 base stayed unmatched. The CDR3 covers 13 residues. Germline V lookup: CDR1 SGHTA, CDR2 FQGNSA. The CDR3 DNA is TGTGCCAGCAGCCGGGACAGGAATCAGCCCCAGCATTTT. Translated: CASSRDRNQPQHF.

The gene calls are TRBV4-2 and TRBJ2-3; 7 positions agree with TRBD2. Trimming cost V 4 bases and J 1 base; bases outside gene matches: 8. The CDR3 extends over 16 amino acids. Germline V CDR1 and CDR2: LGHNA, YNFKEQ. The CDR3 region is CASSPGSSGGTDTQYF. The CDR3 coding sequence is TGTGCCAGCAGCCCCGGTTCTAGCGGAGGCACAGATACGCAGTATTTT.

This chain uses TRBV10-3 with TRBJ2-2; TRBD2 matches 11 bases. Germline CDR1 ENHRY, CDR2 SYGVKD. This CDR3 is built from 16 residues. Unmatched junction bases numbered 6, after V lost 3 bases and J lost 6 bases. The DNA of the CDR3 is TGTGCCATCAGTGAACTAGCGGGAGTTGGGGCCGGGGAGCTGTTTTTT. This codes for CAISELAGVGAGELFF.

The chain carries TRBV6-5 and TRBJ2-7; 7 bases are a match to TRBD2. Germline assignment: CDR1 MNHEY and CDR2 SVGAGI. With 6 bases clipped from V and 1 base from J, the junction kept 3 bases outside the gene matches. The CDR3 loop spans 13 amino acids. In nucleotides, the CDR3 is TGTGCCAGCAGCCTAGCGGAATCCTACGAGCAGTACTTC. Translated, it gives CASSLAESYEQYF.